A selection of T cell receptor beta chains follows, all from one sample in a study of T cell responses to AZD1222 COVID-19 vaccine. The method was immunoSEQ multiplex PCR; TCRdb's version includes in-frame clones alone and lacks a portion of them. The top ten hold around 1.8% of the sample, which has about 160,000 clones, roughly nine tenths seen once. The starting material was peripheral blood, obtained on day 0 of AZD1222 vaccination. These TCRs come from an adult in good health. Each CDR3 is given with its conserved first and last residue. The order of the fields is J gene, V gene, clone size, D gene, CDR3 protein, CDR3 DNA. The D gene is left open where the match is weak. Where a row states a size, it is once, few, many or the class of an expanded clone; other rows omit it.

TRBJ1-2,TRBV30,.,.,CACFQALLYGYTF,TGTGCCTGTTTTCAGGCCCTCCTCTATGGCTACACCTTC
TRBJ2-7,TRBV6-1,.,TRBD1,CASIGQGPPYF,TGTGCCAGCATTGGACAGGGCCCGCCGTACTTC
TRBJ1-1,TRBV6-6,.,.,CASSYTELNTEAFF,TGTGCCAGCAGTTATACAGAATTGAACACTGAAGCTTTCTTT
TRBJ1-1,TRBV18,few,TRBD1,CASSQGQGASAFF,TGTGCCAGCTCACAGGGACAGGGGGCGTCGGCTTTCTTT
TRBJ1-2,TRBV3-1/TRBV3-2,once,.,CASSQEGWYGYTF,TGTGCCAGCAGCCAAGAGGGGTGGTATGGCTACACCTTC
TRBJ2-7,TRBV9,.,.,CASSHTREGINSYEQYF,TGTGCCAGCAGCCATACGAGGGAAGGAATTAACTCCTACGAGCAGTACTTC
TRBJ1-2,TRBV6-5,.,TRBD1,CASSYSIGRGSFGYTF,TGTGCCAGCAGTTACTCGATTGGCAGGGGGTCTTTTGGCTACACCTTC
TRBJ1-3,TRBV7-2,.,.,CASSFIPGSSGNTIYF,TGTGCCAGCAGCTTTATCCCGGGATCCTCTGGAAACACCATATATTTT
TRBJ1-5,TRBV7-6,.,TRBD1,CASSLGQGQDQPQHF,TGTGCCAGCAGCTTAGGACAGGGACAGGACCAGCCCCAGCATTTT
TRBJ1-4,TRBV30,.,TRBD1,CAWTGTGYEKLFF,TGTGCCTGGACCGGGACAGGGTATGAAAAACTGTTTTTT
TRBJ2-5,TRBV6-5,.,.,CASSQAMETQYF,TGTGCCAGCAGCCAAGCCATGGAGACCCAGTACTTC
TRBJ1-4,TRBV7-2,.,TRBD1,CASSMTRPGQGLKNEKLFF,TGTGCCAGCAGCATGACTCGTCCGGGACAGGGGTTAAAAAATGAAAAACTGTTTTTT
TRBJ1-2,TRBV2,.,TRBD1,CASRKTGVINYGYTF,TGTGCCAGCAGGAAGACAGGGGTCATTAACTATGGCTACACCTTC
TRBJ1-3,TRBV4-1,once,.,CASSQDLGLAIYF,TGCGCCAGCAGCCAAGATCTGGGGTTGGCCATATATTTT
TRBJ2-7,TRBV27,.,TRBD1,CASSFRQGGIYEQYF,TGTGCCAGCTCCTTCCGACAGGGTGGGATCTACGAGCAGTACTTC
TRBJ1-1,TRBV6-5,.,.,CASQVTGNTEAFF,TGTGCCAGCCAAGTTACGGGGAACACTGAAGCTTTCTTT
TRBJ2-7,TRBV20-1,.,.,CSASPHTYEQYF,TGCAGTGCTAGTCCACATACCTACGAGCAGTACTTC
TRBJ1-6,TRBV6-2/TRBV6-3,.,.,CASSRLALGDSPLHF,TGTGCCAGCAGCCGGCTCGCCCTCGGGGATTCACCCCTCCACTTT
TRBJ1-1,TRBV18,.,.,CASSRRQGTNTEAFF,TGTGCCAGCTCACGACGCCAGGGCACGAACACTGAAGCTTTCTTT
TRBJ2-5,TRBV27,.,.,CANGDGPYQETQYF,TGTGCCAACGGGGACGGGCCGTACCAAGAGACCCAGTACTTC
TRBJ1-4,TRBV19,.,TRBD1,CASSIDQGGKLFF,TGTGCCAGTAGTATCGACCAGGGGGGAAAACTGTTTTTT
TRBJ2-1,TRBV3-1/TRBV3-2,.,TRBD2,CASSLGLVISNEQFF,TGTGCCAGCAGCCTGGGACTAGTTATTAGCAATGAGCAGTTCTTC
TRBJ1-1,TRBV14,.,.,CASSHRRGWAEAFF,TGTGCCAGCAGCCACAGACGGGGCTGGGCTGAAGCTTTCTTT
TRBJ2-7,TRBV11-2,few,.,CASQMTASPDRYEQYF,TGTGCCAGCCAAATGACGGCCTCGCCTGACAGATACGAGCAGTACTTC
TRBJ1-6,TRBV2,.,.,CASSEKLRRRAGSPLHF,TGTGCCAGCAGTGAAAAGCTTCGGCGGAGGGCCGGCTCACCCCTCCACTTT
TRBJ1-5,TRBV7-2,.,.,CASSLEYSNQPQHF,TGTGCCAGCAGCCTCGAATATAGCAATCAGCCCCAGCATTTT
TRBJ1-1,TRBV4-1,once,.,CASSQAPDRDTEAFF,TGCGCCAGCAGCCAAGCCCCCGATCGGGACACTGAAGCTTTCTTT
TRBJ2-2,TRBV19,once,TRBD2,CASSILRTSGTGELFF,TGTGCCAGTAGTATCCTTCGGACTAGCGGGACTGGGGAGCTGTTTTTT
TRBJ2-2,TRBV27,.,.,CASSLRVSGELFF,TGTGCCAGCAGTTTGAGGGTCTCCGGGGAGCTGTTTTTT
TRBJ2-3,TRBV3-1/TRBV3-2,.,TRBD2,CASSRTSGSGTDTQYF,TGTGCCAGCAGCCGGACTAGCGGGAGTGGGACAGATACGCAGTATTTT